Listed below are T cell receptor beta chains from one sample, sequenced in a study of blood T cell repertoires in COVID-19. Only in-frame clones appear in the TCRdb table, and some are missing; sequencing was by immunoSEQ multiplex PCR. The sample has a few hundred thousand clones; around 90% are singletons. The sample consisted of PBMCs or T cells enriched from blood (not recorded which). These receptors came from a young man who had recovered from COVID-19. CDR3s include the opening cysteine and the closing phenylalanine or tryptophan. The order of the fields is CDR3 length, J gene, D gene, V gene, clone size, CDR3 protein, CDR3 DNA. The D gene is left open where the match is weak. A row's size may be missing; if present it is once, few, many or a size class.

len: 15
j_gene: TRBJ2-7
d_gene: .
v_gene: TRBV4-1
abundance: once
CDR3aa: CASSMRRDLSYEQYF
CDR3nt: TGCGCCAGCAGCATGCGACGGGACTTGTCCTACGAGCAGTACTTC

len: 14
j_gene: TRBJ2-3
d_gene: TRBD1
v_gene: TRBV6-5
abundance: once
CDR3aa: CASMDRGLGDTQYF
CDR3nt: TGTGCCAGCATGGACAGGGGGCTTGGAGATACGCAGTATTTT

len: 15
j_gene: TRBJ1-2
d_gene: .
v_gene: TRBV5-6
abundance: .
CDR3aa: CASSLIDRQDYGYTF
CDR3nt: TGTGCCAGCAGCTTGATAGACAGGCAAGATTATGGCTACACCTTC

len: 16
j_gene: TRBJ1-5
d_gene: TRBD1
v_gene: TRBV5-3
abundance: .
CDR3aa: CARSLDDRAGNQPQHF
CDR3nt: TGTGCCAGAAGCTTGGACGACAGGGCCGGCAATCAGCCCCAGCATTTT

len: 15
j_gene: TRBJ1-2
d_gene: TRBD1
v_gene: TRBV18
abundance: .
CDR3aa: CASSPGTGGMNGYTF
CDR3nt: TGTGCCAGCTCACCAGGGACAGGGGGGATGAATGGCTACACCTTC

len: 13
j_gene: TRBJ1-5
d_gene: .
v_gene: TRBV28
abundance: few
CDR3aa: CATRGDLNQPQHF
CDR3nt: TGTGCCACCCGGGGGGATTTGAATCAGCCCCAGCATTTT

len: 15
j_gene: TRBJ2-7
d_gene: TRBD1
v_gene: TRBV11-3
abundance: .
CDR3aa: CASSLTGAGLGEQYF
CDR3nt: TGTGCCAGCAGCCTAACAGGGGCTGGCCTTGGCGAGCAGTACTTC

len: 12
j_gene: TRBJ1-2
d_gene: .
v_gene: TRBV12-3/TRBV12-4
abundance: .
CDR3aa: CASSSQGYGYTF
CDR3nt: TGTGCCAGCAGTTCACAGGGTTATGGCTACACCTTC

len: 16
j_gene: TRBJ2-3
d_gene: TRBD1
v_gene: TRBV24-1
abundance: .
CDR3aa: CATSDSAQGARDTQYF
CDR3nt: TGTGCCACCAGTGATTCTGCTCAGGGGGCCAGAGATACGCAGTATTTT

len: 13
j_gene: TRBJ1-1
d_gene: .
v_gene: TRBV11-2
abundance: .
CDR3aa: CASSSLVRVGAFF
CDR3nt: TGTGCCAGCAGCTCGTTAGTCCGGGTTGGGGCTTTCTTT

len: 14
j_gene: TRBJ2-5
d_gene: .
v_gene: TRBV4-1
abundance: .
CDR3aa: CASSHPGDLETQYF
CDR3nt: TGCGCCAGCAGCCACCCCGGGGACTTAGAGACCCAGTACTTC

len: 16
j_gene: TRBJ2-7
d_gene: TRBD2
v_gene: TRBV7-9
abundance: .
CDR3aa: CASSLVSSGGFYEQYF
CDR3nt: TGTGCCAGCAGCTTAGTCTCCAGCGGGGGTTTCTACGAGCAGTACTTC

len: 14
j_gene: TRBJ1-1
d_gene: .
v_gene: TRBV28
abundance: once
CDR3aa: CASSLQGRGIEAFF
CDR3nt: TGTGCCAGCAGTTTACAGGGACGGGGGATTGAAGCTTTCTTT

len: 14
j_gene: TRBJ1-1
d_gene: .
v_gene: TRBV5-1
abundance: .
CDR3aa: CASTPGGGSTEAFF
CDR3nt: TGCGCCAGCACCCCCGGGGGGGGGAGCACTGAAGCTTTCTTT

len: 12
j_gene: TRBJ1-1
d_gene: .
v_gene: TRBV5-1
abundance: .
CDR3aa: CASASGSTEAFF
CDR3nt: TGCGCCAGCGCATCAGGATCCACTGAAGCTTTCTTT

len: 14
j_gene: TRBJ2-1
d_gene: .
v_gene: TRBV7-9
abundance: .
CDR3aa: CASSLGRSYNEQFF
CDR3nt: TGTGCCAGCAGCTTAGGTCGTTCCTACAATGAGCAGTTCTTC

len: 13
j_gene: TRBJ1-1
d_gene: .
v_gene: TRBV18
abundance: .
CDR3aa: CASSEWEYTEAFF
CDR3nt: TGTGCCAGCTCAGAGTGGGAGTACACTGAAGCTTTCTTT

len: 14
j_gene: TRBJ2-5
d_gene: TRBD2
v_gene: TRBV5-5
abundance: .
CDR3aa: CASTRGGPWETQYF
CDR3nt: TGTGCCAGCACCCGGGGGGGGCCGTGGGAGACCCAGTACTTC

len: 15
j_gene: TRBJ2-2
d_gene: TRBD2
v_gene: TRBV5-1
abundance: once
CDR3aa: CASSFSGGDTGELFF
CDR3nt: TGCGCCAGCAGCTTCAGCGGGGGGGACACCGGGGAGCTGTTTTTT

len: 14
j_gene: TRBJ2-5
d_gene: TRBD2
v_gene: TRBV5-1
abundance: .
CDR3aa: CASSPRREEETQYF
CDR3nt: TGCGCCAGCAGCCCCCGACGGGAGGAAGAGACCCAGTACTTC

len: 16
j_gene: TRBJ2-1
d_gene: TRBD2
v_gene: TRBV28
abundance: once
CDR3aa: CASSSQTSGRANEQFF
CDR3nt: TGTGCCAGCAGTTCCCAGACTAGCGGGAGGGCCAATGAGCAGTTCTTC

len: 14
j_gene: TRBJ1-5
d_gene: TRBD1
v_gene: TRBV9
abundance: .
CDR3aa: CASSVGQGGQPQHF
CDR3nt: TGTGCCAGCAGCGTCGGACAGGGCGGTCAGCCCCAGCATTTT

len: 14
j_gene: TRBJ1-1
d_gene: .
v_gene: TRBV11-2
abundance: .
CDR3aa: CASSSYRANTEAFF
CDR3nt: TGTGCCAGCAGCTCATACAGGGCGAACACTGAAGCTTTCTTT

len: 15
j_gene: TRBJ2-7
d_gene: TRBD1
v_gene: TRBV9
abundance: .
CDR3aa: CASSPRDRGLYEQYF
CDR3nt: TGTGCCAGCAGCCCCCGGGACAGGGGATTATACGAGCAGTACTTC

len: 14
j_gene: TRBJ2-2
d_gene: .
v_gene: TRBV4-2
abundance: few
CDR3aa: CASSQAGNTGELFF
CDR3nt: TGTGCCAGCAGCCAAGCAGGGAACACCGGGGAGCTGTTTTTT

len: 14
j_gene: TRBJ1-1
d_gene: TRBD1
v_gene: TRBV2
abundance: .
CDR3aa: CASTRQGARTEAFF
CDR3nt: TGTGCCAGCACCAGACAGGGGGCTAGAACTGAAGCTTTCTTT

len: 14
j_gene: TRBJ1-1
d_gene: .
v_gene: TRBV27
abundance: once
CDR3aa: CASSLLGGSTEAFF
CDR3nt: TGTGCCAGCAGTCTGTTAGGAGGGAGCACTGAAGCTTTCTTT

len: 16
j_gene: TRBJ2-5
d_gene: TRBD2
v_gene: TRBV5-1
abundance: once
CDR3aa: CASSLATAGGRETQYF
CDR3nt: TGCGCCAGCAGCTTGGCCACAGCGGGAGGTCGGGAGACCCAGTACTTC

len: 14
j_gene: TRBJ2-1
d_gene: .
v_gene: TRBV10-2
abundance: .
CDR3aa: CASSRESPYNEQFF
CDR3nt: TGCGCCAGCAGCCGGGAGTCCCCCTACAATGAGCAGTTCTTC

len: 15
j_gene: TRBJ1-5
d_gene: .
v_gene: TRBV6-5
abundance: .
CDR3aa: CASARGFDSNQPQHF
CDR3nt: TGTGCCAGCGCCCGGGGGTTCGACAGCAATCAGCCCCAGCATTTT

len: 14
j_gene: TRBJ1-1
d_gene: .
v_gene: TRBV19
abundance: .
CDR3aa: CASSIAGRNTEAFF
CDR3nt: TGTGCCAGTAGTATAGCTGGGAGGAACACTGAAGCTTTCTTT

len: 13
j_gene: TRBJ1-4
d_gene: .
v_gene: TRBV29-1
abundance: .
CDR3aa: CSVLGVESEKLFF
CDR3nt: TGCAGCGTCCTGGGCGTCGAAAGCGAAAAACTGTTTTTT

len: 13
j_gene: TRBJ2-7
d_gene: .
v_gene: TRBV9
abundance: .
CDR3aa: CASSVGGSYEQYF
CDR3nt: TGTGCCAGCAGCGTAGGAGGGTCCTACGAGCAGTACTTC

len: 15
j_gene: TRBJ1-2
d_gene: .
v_gene: TRBV7-9
abundance: .
CDR3aa: CASSSWTVSIDGYTF
CDR3nt: TGTGCCAGCAGCTCCTGGACAGTATCGATTGATGGCTACACCTTC

len: 11
j_gene: TRBJ2-3
d_gene: TRBD1
v_gene: TRBV28
abundance: .
CDR3aa: CASSQGQGVYF
CDR3nt: TGTGCCAGCAGTCAGGGACAGGGGGTGTATTTT

len: 13
j_gene: TRBJ2-7
d_gene: TRBD2
v_gene: TRBV24-1
abundance: .
CDR3aa: CATGGRDSYEQYF
CDR3nt: TGTGCCACGGGCGGGAGGGACTCCTACGAGCAGTACTTC

len: 12
j_gene: TRBJ2-3
d_gene: .
v_gene: TRBV5-1
abundance: .
CDR3aa: CASSLSRDTQYF
CDR3nt: TGCGCCAGCAGCTTGTCTAGAGATACGCAGTATTTT

len: 15
j_gene: TRBJ1-1
d_gene: .
v_gene: TRBV19
abundance: .
CDR3aa: CASSNPFAGNTEAFF
CDR3nt: TGTGCCAGTAGTAACCCCTTCGCGGGGAACACTGAAGCTTTCTTT

len: 17
j_gene: TRBJ2-5
d_gene: TRBD2
v_gene: TRBV9
abundance: .
CDR3aa: CASSVGLAGRVQETQYF
CDR3nt: TGTGCCAGCAGCGTAGGACTAGCGGGACGCGTCCAAGAGACCCAGTACTTC

len: 15
j_gene: TRBJ1-5
d_gene: TRBD1
v_gene: TRBV2
abundance: .
CDR3aa: CASSTQGASNQPQHF
CDR3nt: TGTGCCAGCAGTACACAGGGGGCTAGCAATCAGCCCCAGCATTTT

len: 12
j_gene: TRBJ1-4
d_gene: TRBD1
v_gene: TRBV29-1
abundance: .
CDR3aa: CSVGGQGGKLFF
CDR3nt: TGCAGCGTCGGTGGACAGGGGGGAAAACTGTTTTTT

len: 15
j_gene: TRBJ1-2
d_gene: .
v_gene: TRBV10-3
abundance: .
CDR3aa: CAISPIGGGESGYTF
CDR3nt: TGTGCCATCAGTCCCATCGGCGGCGGGGAGAGTGGCTACACCTTC

len: 13
j_gene: TRBJ1-1
d_gene: .
v_gene: TRBV7-2
abundance: .
CDR3aa: CASSLTLNTEAFF
CDR3nt: TGTGCCAGCAGCTTAACATTGAACACTGAAGCTTTCTTT

len: 13
j_gene: TRBJ1-1
d_gene: TRBD1
v_gene: TRBV2
abundance: once
CDR3aa: CAIPTGTNTEAFF
CDR3nt: TGTGCCATCCCGACAGGGACCAACACTGAAGCTTTCTTT

len: 12
j_gene: TRBJ1-3
d_gene: .
v_gene: TRBV13
abundance: .
CDR3aa: CASSPSRNTIYF
CDR3nt: TGTGCCAGCAGCCCGAGCAGAAACACCATATATTTT

len: 15
j_gene: TRBJ1-3
d_gene: .
v_gene: TRBV3-1/TRBV3-2
abundance: .
CDR3aa: CASSQGGYSGNTIYF
CDR3nt: TGTGCCAGCAGCCAGGGGGGTTACTCTGGAAACACCATATATTTT

len: 13
j_gene: TRBJ2-2
d_gene: .
v_gene: TRBV30
abundance: .
CDR3aa: CAWRGGYTGELFF
CDR3nt: TGTGCCTGGAGGGGGGGATATACCGGGGAGCTGTTTTTT

len: 15
j_gene: TRBJ2-2
d_gene: .
v_gene: TRBV7-2
abundance: .
CDR3aa: CASSLTQGNTGELFF
CDR3nt: TGTGCCAGCAGCTTGACACAGGGGAACACCGGGGAGCTGTTTTTT

len: 12
j_gene: TRBJ1-3
d_gene: .
v_gene: TRBV2
abundance: .
CDR3aa: CASSRGANTIYF
CDR3nt: TGTGCCAGCAGTCGAGGTGCTAACACCATATATTTT

len: 13
j_gene: TRBJ2-2
d_gene: .
v_gene: TRBV5-1
abundance: .
CDR3aa: CASSLAHGGELFF
CDR3nt: TGCGCCAGCAGCTTGGCCCACGGCGGGGAGCTGTTTTTT

len: 14
j_gene: TRBJ1-2
d_gene: TRBD1
v_gene: TRBV10-2
abundance: once
CDR3aa: CASRRTGEATIYTF
CDR3nt: TGCGCCAGCAGACGGACAGGGGAGGCCACGATATACACCTTC

len: 13
j_gene: TRBJ2-5
d_gene: .
v_gene: TRBV12-3/TRBV12-4
abundance: .
CDR3aa: CASSLGLSETQYF
CDR3nt: TGTGCCAGCAGTTTGGGGCTTTCCGAGACCCAGTACTTC

len: 16
j_gene: TRBJ1-5
d_gene: TRBD1
v_gene: TRBV18
abundance: .
CDR3aa: CASSPGQGASGQPQHF
CDR3nt: TGTGCCAGCTCACCAGGACAGGGGGCTTCGGGACAGCCCCAGCATTTT

len: 13
j_gene: TRBJ2-7
d_gene: .
v_gene: TRBV29-1
abundance: .
CDR3aa: CSVRQDALDEQYF
CDR3nt: TGCAGCGTAAGACAGGATGCGCTTGACGAGCAGTACTTC

len: 15
j_gene: TRBJ1-5
d_gene: .
v_gene: TRBV19
abundance: few
CDR3aa: CASSTPERGNQPQHF
CDR3nt: TGTGCCAGTAGTACCCCGGAGAGGGGCAATCAGCCCCAGCATTTT

len: 18
j_gene: TRBJ1-1
d_gene: TRBD1
v_gene: TRBV5-1
abundance: .
CDR3aa: CASSLEGTGRPIGAEAFF
CDR3nt: TGCGCCAGCAGCTTGGAAGGGACAGGTCGACCTATAGGCGCTGAAGCTTTCTTT

len: 13
j_gene: TRBJ1-2
d_gene: TRBD1
v_gene: TRBV19
abundance: .
CDR3aa: CASRGPGQYGYTF
CDR3nt: TGTGCCAGTAGGGGCCCGGGACAGTATGGCTACACCTTC